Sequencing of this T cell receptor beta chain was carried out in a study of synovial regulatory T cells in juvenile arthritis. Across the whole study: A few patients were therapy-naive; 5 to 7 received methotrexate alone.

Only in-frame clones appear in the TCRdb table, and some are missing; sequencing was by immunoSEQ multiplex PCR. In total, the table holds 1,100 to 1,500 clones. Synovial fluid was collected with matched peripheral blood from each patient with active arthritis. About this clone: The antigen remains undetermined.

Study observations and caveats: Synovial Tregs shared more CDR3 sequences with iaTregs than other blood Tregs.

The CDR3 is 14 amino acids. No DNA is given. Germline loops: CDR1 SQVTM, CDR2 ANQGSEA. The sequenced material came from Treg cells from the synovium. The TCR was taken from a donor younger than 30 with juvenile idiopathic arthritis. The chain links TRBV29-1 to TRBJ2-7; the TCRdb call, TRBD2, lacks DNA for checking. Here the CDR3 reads CSVGLAGGQYEQYF.